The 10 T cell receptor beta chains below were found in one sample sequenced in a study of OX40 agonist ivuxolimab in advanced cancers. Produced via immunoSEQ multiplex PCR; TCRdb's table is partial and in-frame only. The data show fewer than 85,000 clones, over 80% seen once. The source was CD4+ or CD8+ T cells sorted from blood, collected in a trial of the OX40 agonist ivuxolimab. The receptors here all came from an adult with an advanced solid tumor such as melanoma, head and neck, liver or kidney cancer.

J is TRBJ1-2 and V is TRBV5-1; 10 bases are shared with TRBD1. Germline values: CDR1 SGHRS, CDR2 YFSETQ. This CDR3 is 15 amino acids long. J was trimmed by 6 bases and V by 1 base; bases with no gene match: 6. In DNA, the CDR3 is TGCGCCAGCAGCTTGATTTCCGGGACAGGGGATGGCTACACCTTC. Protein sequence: CASSLISGTGDGYTF.

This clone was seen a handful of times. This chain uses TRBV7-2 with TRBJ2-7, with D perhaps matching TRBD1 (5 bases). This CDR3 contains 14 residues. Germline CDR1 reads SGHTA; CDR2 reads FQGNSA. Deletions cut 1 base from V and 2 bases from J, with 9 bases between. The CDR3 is CASSLELDTYEQYF. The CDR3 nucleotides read TGTGCCAGCAGCTTAGAACTGGACACCTACGAGCAGTACTTC. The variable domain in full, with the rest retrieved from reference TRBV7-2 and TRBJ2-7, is GAGVSQSPSNKVTEKGKDVELRCDPISGHTALYWYRQSLGQGLEFLIYFQGNSAPDKSGLPSDRFSAERTGGSVSTLTIQRTQQEDSAVYLCASSLELDTYEQYFGPGTRLTVT.

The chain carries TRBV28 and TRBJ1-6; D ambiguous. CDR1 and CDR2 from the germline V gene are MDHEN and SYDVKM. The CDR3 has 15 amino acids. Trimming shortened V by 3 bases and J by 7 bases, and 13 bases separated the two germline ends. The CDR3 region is CASSLAAGGNSPLHF. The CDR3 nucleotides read TGTGCCAGCAGTTTGGCCGCTGGAGGAAATTCACCCCTCCACTTT.

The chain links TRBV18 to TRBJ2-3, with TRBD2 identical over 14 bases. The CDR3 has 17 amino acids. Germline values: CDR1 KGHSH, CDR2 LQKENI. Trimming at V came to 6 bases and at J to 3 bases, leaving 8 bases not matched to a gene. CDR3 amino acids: CASSQGTSGSGTDTQYF. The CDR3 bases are TGTGCCAGCTCCCAAGGGACTAGCGGGAGTGGTACAGATACGCAGTATTTT.

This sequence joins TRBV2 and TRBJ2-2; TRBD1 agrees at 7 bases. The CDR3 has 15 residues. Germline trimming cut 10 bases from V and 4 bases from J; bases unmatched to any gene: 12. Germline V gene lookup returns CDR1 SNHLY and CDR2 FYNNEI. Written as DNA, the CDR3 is TGTGCCAACGGACAGGTGCAGATAGGCACCGGGGAGCTGTTTTTT. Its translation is CANGQVQIGTGELFF.

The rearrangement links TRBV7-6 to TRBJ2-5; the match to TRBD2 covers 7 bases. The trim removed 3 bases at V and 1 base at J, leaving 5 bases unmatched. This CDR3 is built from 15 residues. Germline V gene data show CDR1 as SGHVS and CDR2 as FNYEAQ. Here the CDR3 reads CASSLLWEGQETQYF. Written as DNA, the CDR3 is TGTGCCAGCAGCTTGCTCTGGGAGGGCCAAGAGACCCAGTACTTC.

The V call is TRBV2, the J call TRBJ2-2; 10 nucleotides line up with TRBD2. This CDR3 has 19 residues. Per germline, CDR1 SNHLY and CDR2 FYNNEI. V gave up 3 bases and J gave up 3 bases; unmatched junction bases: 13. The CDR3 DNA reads TGTGCCAGCAGTGACCTAGGACTAGCGGAGAATAGGGACACCGGGGAGCTGTTTTTT. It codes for CASSDLGLAENRDTGELFF.

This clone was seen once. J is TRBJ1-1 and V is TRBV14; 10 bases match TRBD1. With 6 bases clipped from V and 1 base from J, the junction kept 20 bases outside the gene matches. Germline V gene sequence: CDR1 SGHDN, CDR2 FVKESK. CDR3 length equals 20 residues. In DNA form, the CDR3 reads TGTGCCAGCAGTCTACATACGTACGTCGGACAGGGGGGTCGGAACACTGAAGCTTTCTTT. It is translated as CASSLHTYVGQGGRNTEAFF.

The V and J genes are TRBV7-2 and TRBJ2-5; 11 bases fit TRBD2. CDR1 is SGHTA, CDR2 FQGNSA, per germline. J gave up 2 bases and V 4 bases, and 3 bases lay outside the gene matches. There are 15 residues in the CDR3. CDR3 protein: CASSSLAGGQETQYF. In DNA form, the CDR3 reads TGTGCCAGCAGCTCCTTAGCGGGGGGGCAAGAGACCCAGTACTTC.

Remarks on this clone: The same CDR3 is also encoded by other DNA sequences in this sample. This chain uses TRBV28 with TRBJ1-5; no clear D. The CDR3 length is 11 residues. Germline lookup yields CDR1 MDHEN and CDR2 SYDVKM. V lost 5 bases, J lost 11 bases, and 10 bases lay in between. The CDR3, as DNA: TGTGCCAGCAGTCCCCCGGGAACCCAGCATTTT. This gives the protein CASSPPGTQHF. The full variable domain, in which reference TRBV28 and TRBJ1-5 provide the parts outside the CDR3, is DVKVTQSSRYLVKRTGEKVFLECVQDMDHENMFWYRQDPGLGLRLIYFSYDVKMKEKGDIPEGYSVSREKKERFSLILESASTNQTSMYLCASSPPGTQHFGDGTRLSIL.